These T cell receptor beta chains were read from a single sample in a study of early T cells in non-severe SARS-CoV-2 infection. TCRdb redid the calling of the 5' RACE reads with MiXCR, one entry per CDR3 protein. The repertoire consists of approximately 39,000 distinct CDR3 sequences, with about 5% occurring once and the leading ten covering around 16%. The source material was whole blood. These receptors were obtained from an adult who was a healthcare worker with PCR-confirmed SARS-CoV-2 infection or an uninfected control (not recorded which). The CDR3 runs from the conserved cysteine through the conserved F or W. D genes are given only for firm matches. Clone size appears in some rows only: once, few, many, or a class for an expanded clone.

many	TRBV20-1	TRBJ2-1	.	TGCAGTGCGGACGGCAGCTCCTACAATGAGCAGTTCTTC	CSADGSSYNEQFF
once	TRBV10-3	TRBJ2-2	.	TGTGCCACCTCGGGGCAGGTGAACACCGGGGAGCTGTTTTTT	CATSGQVNTGELFF
many	TRBV12-2	TRBJ1-1	.	TGTGCAAGTCGCTCACAAGGGGACACCATTGAAGCTTTCTTT	CASRSQGDTIEAFF
many	TRBV4-1	TRBJ1-1	.	TGCGCCAGCAGCCAAGTTCGGGCGCGGTCACTGAAGTCAGTAGCTTTCTTT	CASSQVRARSLKSVAFF
many	TRBV18	TRBJ2-5	.	TGTGCCAGCTCAAGAGCCCAAGAGACCCAGTACTTC	CASSRAQETQYF
many	TRBV9	TRBJ2-3	.	TGTGCCAGCAGCGTACTTTCGACCGTGGATACGCAGTATTTT	CASSVLSTVDTQYF
many	TRBV6-7	TRBJ2-5	.	TGTGCCAGCAGTTTCAGGGCTGAGACCCAGTACTTC	CASSFRAETQYF
many	TRBV29-1	TRBJ1-2	TRBD1	TGCAGCGTCCTTAGGACAGGCCGCTATGGCTACACCTTC	CSVLRTGRYGYTF
many	TRBV4-1	TRBJ2-5	.	TGCGCCAGCAGCCAAGTGGGCGGGGCGGGAGAGACCCAGTACTTC	CASSQVGGAGETQYF
.	TRBV30	TRBJ2-5	.	TGTGCCTCCAGTCGAGAGACCCAGTACTTC	CASSRETQYF
many	TRBV19	TRBJ1-5	TRBD1	TGTGCCAGTAGTTACATCAGGGGGCGAAGCAATCAGCCCCAGCATTTT	CASSYIRGRSNQPQHF
many	TRBV5-1	TRBJ2-1	.	TGCGCCAGCAGACTCGGTCCCCCGGGCAGCAATGAGCAGTTCTTC	CASRLGPPGSNEQFF
many	TRBV10-1	TRBJ2-2	.	TGCGCCAGCAGCGGTGGAACTCGAACCGGGGAGCTGTTTTTT	CASSGGTRTGELFF
many	TRBV12-3/TRBV12-4	TRBJ1-4	.	TGTGCCAGCAGTACTAATGAAAAACTGTTTTTT	CASSTNEKLFF
many	TRBV18	TRBJ2-7	TRBD1	TGTGCCAGCTCGCGAAACCGGGACAGGGCATCCGAGCAGTACTTC	CASSRNRDRASEQYF
many	TRBV10-2	TRBJ2-3	.	TGCGCCAGCATTATGGACACCCCTCGCACAGATACGCAGTATTTT	CASIMDTPRTDTQYF
many	TRBV12-3/TRBV12-4	TRBJ1-2	.	TGTGCCAGCAGTCCGGACTGGGTCAATGGCTACACCTTC	CASSPDWVNGYTF
many	TRBV7-9	TRBJ2-7	TRBD1	TGTGCCAGCAGCGGCCAAGGAACAGGGGAAGCCTACGAGCAGTACTTC	CASSGQGTGEAYEQYF
few	TRBV3-1	TRBJ2-7	.	TGTGCCAGCAGCCCGGCGGCTGGGACCACATACGAGCAGTACTTC	CASSPAAGTTYEQYF
.	TRBV7-8	TRBJ1-3	.	TGTGCCAGCAGCGGGCGGGCGGGACCCAAAAACACCATATATTTT	CASSGRAGPKNTIYF
many	TRBV20-1	TRBJ2-3	.	TGCAGTGCTAAGGGCTTACCCTCCACAGATACGCAGTATTTT	CSAKGLPSTDTQYF
many	TRBV10-3	TRBJ2-7	TRBD1	TGTGCCATCAGTGAGCTGACAGGGGGTTACGAGCAGTACTTC	CAISELTGGYEQYF
many	TRBV4-1	TRBJ2-5	TRBD2	TGCGCCAGCAGCCAAGAGACTAGCGGGGGAGAGACCCAGTACTTC	CASSQETSGGETQYF